Listed here are 20 T cell receptor beta chains from one sample, sequenced in a study of Ad26.COV2.S vaccination and SARS-CoV-2 variants. The data were produced by immunoSEQ multiplex PCR, yet TCRdb's version contains in-frame clones alone and is incomplete. Of 360,000 or so clones in the sample, over 75% were seen once. Treatment of the sample: roughly 18 received Ad26.COV2.S at low or high dose, single or two shots; roughly five received placebo; per-sample allocation not given. The investigators took samples on day 63 after the first vaccine or placebo injection. This sample comprised peripheral blood, obtained in a trial of Ad26.COV2.S vaccine versus placebo. The receptors were gathered from a person aged 18-65 years who received the Ad26.COV2.S COVID-19 vaccine or a placebo.

This CDR3 is CASRSGTGAEKLFF. CDR3 DNA: TGTGCCAGCAGATCCGGGACAGGGGCTGAAAAACTGTTTTTT. The chain has TRBV7-8 and TRBJ1-4; 10 bases fit TRBD1. J was trimmed by 7 bases and V by 6 bases; bases with no gene match: 5. Germline V lookup: CDR1 SGHVS, CDR2 FQNEAQ. CDR3 size: 14 residues.

The chain uses TRBV2 and TRBJ1-5; D is possibly TRBD1 (5 bases). This CDR3 region has 15 residues. V lost 4 bases and J 4 bases, leaving 14 bases between the germline ends. Germline V lookup: CDR1 SNHLY, CDR2 FYNNEI. CDR3: CASSVAGVRNQPQHF. The DNA of the CDR3 is TGTGCCAGCAGTGTGGCGGGGGTTCGGAATCAGCCCCAGCATTTT. The full variable domain, in which reference TRBV2 and TRBJ1-5 provide the parts outside the CDR3, is EPEVTQTPSHQVTQMGQEVILRCVPISNHLYFYWYRQILGQKVEFLVSFYNNEISEKSEIFDDQFSVERPDGSNFTLKIRSTKLEDSAMYFCASSVAGVRNQPQHFGDGTRLSIL.

V is TRBV14 and J is TRBJ2-2; TRBD1 agrees at 10 bases. V was pared by 4 bases and J by 4 bases, with 6 bases of the junction left unmatched. This CDR3 region has 16 residues. The germline V gene has CDR1 SGHDN and CDR2 FVKESK. The CDR3 nucleotides are TGTGCCAGCAGCCCAATGGGACAGGGGATCACCGGGGAGCTGTTTTTT. Its translation: CASSPMGQGITGELFF.

The chain combines TRBV12-3 or TRBV12-4 with TRBJ2-3, with unresolved D. The CDR3 spans 13 residues. The V end was cut by 5 bases, the J end by 2 bases, with 8 bases between. The CDR3 reads CASSQRYTDTQYF. For the CDR3, the DNA is TGTGCCAGCAGTCAGAGATACACAGATACGCAGTATTTT.

In its sample, this clone was seen once. The CDR3 DNA follows: TGTGCCAGCAGCAAAGGACAGTACACTGAAGCTTTCTTT. It encodes CASSKGQYTEAFF. The V call is TRBV6-2 or TRBV6-3, the J call TRBJ1-1; maybe TRBD1 (6 bases). Germline CDR1 MNHEY, CDR2 SVGEGT. The CDR3 totals 13 residues. The germline V and J ends were trimmed by 6 bases and 3 bases, with 11 bases remaining between them.

V gene TRBV7-2 combines with J gene TRBJ2-7; no clear D gene. CDR1 and CDR2 from the germline V gene are SGHTA and FQGNSA. Trimming left V 4 bases short and J 1 base short, with 14 bases between. This CDR3 region has 15 residues. In DNA form, the CDR3 reads TGTGCCAGCAGCTCCTTCCACGGTCGGTCCTACGAGCAGTACTTC. Encoded protein: CASSSFHGRSYEQYF.

V usage is TRBV20-1 and J usage is TRBJ2-7, with D possibly being TRBD2 (6 bases). Germline CDR1 is DFQATT and CDR2 is SNEGSKA (reference sequence). The V end lost 4 bases, the J end lost 3 bases, and 7 bases lay between the germline ends. CDR3 size: 11 residues. CDR3 protein: CSATGGYEQYF. CDR3 DNA: TGCAGTGCTACCGGGGGCTACGAGCAGTACTTC.

This chain joins TRBV2 and TRBJ1-4; D gene unclear. Germline V gene sequence: CDR1 SNHLY, CDR2 FYNNEI. V gave up 5 bases and J gave up 8 bases, with 6 bases separating them. This CDR3 is 11 amino acids long. For the CDR3, the DNA is TGTGCCAGCAGTCCGCGAGAAAAACTGTTTTTT. Protein sequence: CASSPREKLFF. The whole variable domain, remainder taken from reference TRBV2 and TRBJ1-4, is EPEVTQTPSHQVTQMGQEVILRCVPISNHLYFYWYRQILGQKVEFLVSFYNNEISEKSEIFDDQFSVERPDGSNFTLKIRSTKLEDSAMYFCASSPREKLFFGSGTQLSVL.

The J gene is TRBJ2-7, the V gene TRBV9; D possibly corresponds to TRBD2 (5 bases). V lost 0 bases, J lost 3 bases, and 13 bases lay in between. Germline CDR1 and CDR2: SGDLS and YYNGEE. This CDR3 region has 15 residues. The CDR3 DNA is TGTGCCAGCAGCGTAGGTGTCAGCGGTGGCTACGAGCAGTACTTC. This codes for CASSVGVSGGYEQYF.

This clone was counted a single time. V gene TRBV19 combines with J gene TRBJ2-1; no firm D call. This CDR3 comprises 12 residues. V was trimmed by 5 bases and J by 7 bases, leaving 9 bases between them. Germline CDR1 reads LNHDA; CDR2 reads SQIVND (reference sequence). In DNA form, the CDR3 reads TGTGCCAGTAGTGCCCAGAGTAATGAGCAGTTCTTC. Amino acid sequence: CASSAQSNEQFF.

The V and J genes are TRBV11-3 and TRBJ2-3; the match to TRBD2 covers 13 bases. Looked up from germline, CDR1 is SGHNT and CDR2 is YENEEA. V shed 5 bases and J 0 bases; nucleotides not matched to a gene: 5. The CDR3 has 17 amino acids. CDR3 in DNA: TGTGCCAGCAGCCCGGGACTAGCGGGGACTAGCACAGATACGCAGTATTTT. This gives the protein CASSPGLAGTSTDTQYF.

The rearrangement links TRBV7-3 to TRBJ1-2; D gene ambiguous. The CDR3 contains 10 residues. Germline CDR1 reads SGHTA; CDR2 reads FQGTGA. Trimming took off 7 bases at V and 8 bases at J, with 8 bases between the two ends. DNA of the CDR3: TGTGCCAGCATTCCTCGGGGCTACACCTTC. It codes for CASIPRGYTF.

This chain uses TRBV9 with TRBJ1-1; D is perhaps TRBD1 (6 bases). Germline-derived CDR1 and CDR2 are SGDLS and YYNGEE. Trimming shortened V by 3 bases and J by 2 bases, and 14 bases separated the two germline ends. The CDR3 is 15 amino acids. The CDR3 reads CASSGVRGANTEAFF. CDR3 bases: TGTGCCAGCAGCGGGGTCCGGGGGGCCAACACTGAAGCTTTCTTT.

CDR3 nucleotides: TGTGCCAGCAGCGTAGGAAATCTCCCTAACTATGGCTACACCTTC. This encodes CASSVGNLPNYGYTF. The chain carries TRBV9 and TRBJ1-2; D not resolved. Trimming took 0 bases from V and 0 from J, leaving 9 bases between them. Looked up from germline, CDR1 is SGDLS and CDR2 is YYNGEE. The CDR3 consists of 15 residues.

The CDR3 sequence: CASSQDSSFYGYTF. In DNA form, the CDR3 reads TGTGCCAGCAGCCAAGACAGCTCCTTCTATGGCTACACCTTC. This chain links TRBV4-2 with TRBJ1-2; D unresolved. The CDR3 runs to 14 residues. Trimming shortened V by 0 bases and J by 4 bases, and 9 bases separated the two germline ends. Germline V lookup: CDR1 LGHNA, CDR2 YNFKEQ.

The V gene is TRBV6-5, the J gene TRBJ1-2; TRBD1 aligns across 7 bases. There are 13 residues in the CDR3. The V gene's germline CDR1 is MNHEY and CDR2 SVGAGI. V dropped 5 bases and J dropped 4; count of bases not matched to a gene: 4. DNA for the CDR3: TGTGCCAGCAGTCGGACAGGAATCTATGGCTACACCTTC. This gives the protein CASSRTGIYGYTF.

The chain combines TRBV18 with TRBJ2-2; D unclear. This CDR3 comprises 12 residues. Germline V gene sequence: CDR1 KGHSH, CDR2 LQKENI. Trimming took 8 bases from V and 0 from J, leaving 4 bases between them. CDR3 bases: TGTGCCAGCCCGTCGAACACCGGGGAGCTGTTTTTT. As protein: CASPSNTGELFF.

The chain combines TRBV6-5 with TRBJ1-1; the D is unclear. The CDR3 has 14 residues. V lost 5 bases to trimming and J lost 1 base, with 11 bases between them. Germline CDR1 reads MNHEY; CDR2 reads SVGAGI. The CDR3: CASSTDVWNTEAFF. CDR3 nucleotides: TGTGCCAGCAGTACCGACGTATGGAACACTGAAGCTTTCTTT.

The rearrangement uses TRBV25-1 and TRBJ1-1, with 7 bases aligning to TRBD1. Germline CDR1 MGHDK, CDR2 SYGVNS. This CDR3 has 14 amino acids. V lost 6 bases to trimming and J lost 0 bases; unmatched junction nucleotides: 4. The CDR3 loop reads CASRGTAMNTEAFF. The CDR3 DNA follows: TGTGCCAGCAGGGGGACAGCGATGAACACTGAAGCTTTCTTT. The whole variable domain, remainder taken from reference TRBV25-1 and TRBJ1-1, is EADIYQTPRYLVIGTGKKITLECSQTMGHDKMYWYQQDPGMELHLIHYSYGVNSTEKGDLSSESTVSRIRTEHFPLTLESARPSHTSQYLCASRGTAMNTEAFFGQGTRLTVV.

With respect to this clone: Other DNA sequences from this sample encode an identical CDR3 as well. The J gene is TRBJ1-5, the V gene TRBV6-5, with D unclear. The CDR3 has 13 amino acids. The V gene lost 0 bases and the J gene lost 5 bases, with 5 bases spanning the gap. Germline V CDR1 and CDR2: MNHEY, SVGAGI. This CDR3 is CASSYSRDQPQHF. For the CDR3, the DNA is TGTGCCAGCAGTTACTCTCGGGATCAGCCCCAGCATTTT.